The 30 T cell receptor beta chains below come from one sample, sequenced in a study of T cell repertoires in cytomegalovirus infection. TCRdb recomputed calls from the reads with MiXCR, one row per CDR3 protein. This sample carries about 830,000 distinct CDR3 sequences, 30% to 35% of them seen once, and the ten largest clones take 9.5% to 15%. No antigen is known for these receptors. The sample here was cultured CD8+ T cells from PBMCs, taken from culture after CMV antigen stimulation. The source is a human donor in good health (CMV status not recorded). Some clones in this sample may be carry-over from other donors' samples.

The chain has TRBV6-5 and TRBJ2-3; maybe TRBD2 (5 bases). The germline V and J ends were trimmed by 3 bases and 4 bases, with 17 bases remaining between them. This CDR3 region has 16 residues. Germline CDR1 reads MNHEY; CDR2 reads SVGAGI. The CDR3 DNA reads TGTGCCAGCAGTTATTATCACCTAGAGGGTGCAGATACGCAGTATTTT. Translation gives CASSYYHLEGADTQYF.

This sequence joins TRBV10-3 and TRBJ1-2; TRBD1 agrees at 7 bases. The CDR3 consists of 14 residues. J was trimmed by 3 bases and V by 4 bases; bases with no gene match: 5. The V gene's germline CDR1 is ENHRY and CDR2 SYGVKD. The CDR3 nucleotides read TGTGCCATCAGTGGACAGGGCCTCCACTATGGCTACACCTTC. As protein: CAISGQGLHYGYTF.

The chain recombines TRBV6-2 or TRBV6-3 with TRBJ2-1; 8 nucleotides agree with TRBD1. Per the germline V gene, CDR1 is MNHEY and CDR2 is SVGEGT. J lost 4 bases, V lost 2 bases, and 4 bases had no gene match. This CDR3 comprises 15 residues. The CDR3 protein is CASSYKGQGYNEQFF. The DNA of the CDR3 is TGTGCCAGCAGTTACAAAGGACAGGGATACAATGAGCAGTTCTTC.

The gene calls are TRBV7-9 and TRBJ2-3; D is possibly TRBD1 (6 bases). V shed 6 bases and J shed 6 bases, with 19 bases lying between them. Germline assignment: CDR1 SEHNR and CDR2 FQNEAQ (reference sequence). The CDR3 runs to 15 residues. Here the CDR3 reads CASSSREQGEDTQYF. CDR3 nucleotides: TGTGCCAGCAGTTCCCGGGAACAGGGCGAGGATACGCAGTATTTT.

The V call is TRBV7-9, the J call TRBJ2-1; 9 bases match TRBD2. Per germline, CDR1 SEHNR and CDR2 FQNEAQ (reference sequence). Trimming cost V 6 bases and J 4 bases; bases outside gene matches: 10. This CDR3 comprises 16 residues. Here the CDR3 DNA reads TGTGCCAGCAGGATTAGCGGGGGAACCCATTACAATGAGCAGTTCTTC. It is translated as CASRISGGTHYNEQFF.

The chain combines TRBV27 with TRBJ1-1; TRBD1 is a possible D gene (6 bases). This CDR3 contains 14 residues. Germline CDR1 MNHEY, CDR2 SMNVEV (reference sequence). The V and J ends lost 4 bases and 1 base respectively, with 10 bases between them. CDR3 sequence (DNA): TGTGCCAGCAGTTCGTTGGGACAGAACACTGAAGCTTTCTTT. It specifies CASSSLGQNTEAFF.

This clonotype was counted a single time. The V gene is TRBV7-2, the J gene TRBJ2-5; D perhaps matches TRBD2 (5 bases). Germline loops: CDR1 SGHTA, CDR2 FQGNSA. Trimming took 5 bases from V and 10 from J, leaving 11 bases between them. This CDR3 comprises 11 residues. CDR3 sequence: CASSLRENQYF. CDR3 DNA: TGTGCCAGCAGCCTACGGGAAAACCAGTACTTC.

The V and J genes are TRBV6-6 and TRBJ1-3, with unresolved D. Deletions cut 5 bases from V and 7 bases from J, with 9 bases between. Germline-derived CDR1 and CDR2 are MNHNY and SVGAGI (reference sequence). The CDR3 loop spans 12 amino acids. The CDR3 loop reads CASSAGRNTIYF. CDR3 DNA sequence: TGTGCCAGCAGTGCTGGTAGGAACACCATATATTTT.

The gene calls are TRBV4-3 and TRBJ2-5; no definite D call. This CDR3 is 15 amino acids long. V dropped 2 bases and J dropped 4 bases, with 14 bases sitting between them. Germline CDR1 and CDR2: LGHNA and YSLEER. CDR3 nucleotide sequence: TGCGCCAGCAGCCAACGAGAAGGGCCCGGAGAGACCCAGTACTTC. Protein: CASSQREGPGETQYF.

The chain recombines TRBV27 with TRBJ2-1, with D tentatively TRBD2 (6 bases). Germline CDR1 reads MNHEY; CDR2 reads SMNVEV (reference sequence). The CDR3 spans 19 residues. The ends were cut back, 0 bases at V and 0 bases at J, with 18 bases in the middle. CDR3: CASSLSPPGSMSSYNEQFF. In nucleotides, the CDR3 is TGTGCCAGCAGTTTATCGCCCCCCGGGAGCATGAGCTCCTACAATGAGCAGTTCTTC.

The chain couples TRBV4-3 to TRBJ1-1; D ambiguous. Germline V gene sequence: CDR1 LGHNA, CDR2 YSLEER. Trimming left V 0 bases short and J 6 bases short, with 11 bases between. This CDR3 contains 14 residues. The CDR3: CASSQDSFGAEAFF. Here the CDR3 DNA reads TGCGCCAGCAGCCAAGATTCATTTGGCGCTGAAGCTTTCTTT.

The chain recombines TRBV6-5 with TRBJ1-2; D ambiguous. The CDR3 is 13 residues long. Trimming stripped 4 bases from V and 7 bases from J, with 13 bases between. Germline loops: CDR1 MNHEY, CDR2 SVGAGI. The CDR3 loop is CASSSPPQSGYTF. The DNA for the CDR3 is TGTGCCAGCAGTTCCCCTCCCCAATCTGGCTACACCTTC.

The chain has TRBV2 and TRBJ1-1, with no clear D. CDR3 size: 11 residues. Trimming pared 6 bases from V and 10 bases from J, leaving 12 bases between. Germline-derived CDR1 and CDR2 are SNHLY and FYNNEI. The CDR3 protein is CASRPGVGAFF. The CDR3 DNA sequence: TGTGCCAGCAGACCTGGGGTGGGAGCTTTCTTT.

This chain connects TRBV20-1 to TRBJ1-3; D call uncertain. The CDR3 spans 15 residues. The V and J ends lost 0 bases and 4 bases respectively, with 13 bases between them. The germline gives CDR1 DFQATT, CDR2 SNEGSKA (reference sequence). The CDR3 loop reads CSARDPAPVGNTIYF. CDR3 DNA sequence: TGCAGTGCTAGAGATCCGGCACCTGTCGGAAACACCATATATTTT.

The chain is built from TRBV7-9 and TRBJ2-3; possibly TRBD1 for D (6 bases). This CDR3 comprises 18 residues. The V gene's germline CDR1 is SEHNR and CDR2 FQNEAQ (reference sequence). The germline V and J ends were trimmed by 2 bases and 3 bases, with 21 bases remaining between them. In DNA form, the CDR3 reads TGTGCCAGCAGCTTAACCCTAAACAGGGTCGTAACGACAGATACGCAGTATTTT. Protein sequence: CASSLTLNRVVTTDTQYF.

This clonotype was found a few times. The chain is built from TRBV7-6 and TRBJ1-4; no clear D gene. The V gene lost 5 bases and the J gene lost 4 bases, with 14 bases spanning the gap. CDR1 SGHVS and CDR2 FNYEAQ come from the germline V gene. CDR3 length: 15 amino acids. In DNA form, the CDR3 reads TGTGCCAGCAGCATAAACAGCCCCTTTAATGAAAAACTGTTTTTT. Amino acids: CASSINSPFNEKLFF.

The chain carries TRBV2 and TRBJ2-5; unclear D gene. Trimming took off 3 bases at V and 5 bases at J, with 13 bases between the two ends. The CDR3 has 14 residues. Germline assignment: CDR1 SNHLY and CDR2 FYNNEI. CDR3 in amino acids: CASSDRFGVETQYF. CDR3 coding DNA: TGTGCCAGCAGTGACAGGTTCGGCGTGGAGACCCAGTACTTC. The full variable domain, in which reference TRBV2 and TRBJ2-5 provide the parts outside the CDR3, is EPEVTQTPSHQVTQMGQEVILRCVPISNHLYFYWYRQILGQKVEFLVSFYNNEISEKSEIFDDQFSVERPDGSNFTLKIRSTKLEDSAMYFCASSDRFGVETQYFGPGTRLLVL.

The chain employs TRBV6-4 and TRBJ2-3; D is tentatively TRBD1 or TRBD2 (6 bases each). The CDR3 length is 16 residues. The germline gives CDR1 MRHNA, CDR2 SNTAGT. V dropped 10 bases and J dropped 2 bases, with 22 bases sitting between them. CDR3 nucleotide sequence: TGTGCCATCCTCCCAGAAAGGGGGGCGATCACAGATACGCAGTATTTT. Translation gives CAILPERGAITDTQYF.

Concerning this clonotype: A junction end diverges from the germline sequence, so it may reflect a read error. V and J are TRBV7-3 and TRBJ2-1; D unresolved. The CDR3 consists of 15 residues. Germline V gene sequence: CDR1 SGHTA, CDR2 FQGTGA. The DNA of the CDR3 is TGTGCCAGCAGCTTACGGGCACCCTCCTACAATGGGCAGTTCTTC. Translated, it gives CASSLRAPSYNGQFF.

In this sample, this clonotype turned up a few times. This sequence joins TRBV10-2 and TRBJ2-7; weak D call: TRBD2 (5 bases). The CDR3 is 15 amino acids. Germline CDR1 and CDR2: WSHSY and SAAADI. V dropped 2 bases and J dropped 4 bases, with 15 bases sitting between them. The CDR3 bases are TGCGCCAGCAGTGAGACCCCGGGAAACGGGTACGAGCAGTACGTC. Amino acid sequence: CASSETPGNGYEQYV.

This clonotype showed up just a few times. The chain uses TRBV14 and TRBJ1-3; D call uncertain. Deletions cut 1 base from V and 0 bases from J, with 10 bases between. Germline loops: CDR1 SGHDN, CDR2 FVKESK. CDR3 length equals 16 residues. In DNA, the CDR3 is TGTGCCAGCAGCCAAGGGCCGGTAGGCTCTGGAAACACCATATATTTT. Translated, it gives CASSQGPVGSGNTIYF.

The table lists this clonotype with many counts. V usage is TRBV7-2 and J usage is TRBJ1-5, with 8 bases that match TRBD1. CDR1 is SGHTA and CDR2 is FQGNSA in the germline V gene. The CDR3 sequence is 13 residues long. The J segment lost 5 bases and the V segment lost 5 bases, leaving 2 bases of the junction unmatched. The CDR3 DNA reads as TGTGCCAGCAGCGGACAGGGTGATCAGCCCCAGCATTTT. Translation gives CASSGQGDQPQHF.

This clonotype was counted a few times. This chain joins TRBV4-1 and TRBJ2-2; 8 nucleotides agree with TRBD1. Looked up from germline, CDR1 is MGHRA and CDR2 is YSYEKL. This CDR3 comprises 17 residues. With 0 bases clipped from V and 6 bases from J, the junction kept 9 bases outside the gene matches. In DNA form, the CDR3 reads TGCGCCAGCAGCCAAGATGGGCAGGGGGCATTACCCGGGGAGCTGTTTTTT. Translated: CASSQDGQGALPGELFF.

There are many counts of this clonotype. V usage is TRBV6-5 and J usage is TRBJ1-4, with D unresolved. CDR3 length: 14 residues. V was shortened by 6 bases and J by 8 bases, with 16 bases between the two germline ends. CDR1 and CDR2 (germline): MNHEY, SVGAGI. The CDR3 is CASRSGNRGEKLFF. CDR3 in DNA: TGTGCCAGCAGATCCGGAAACAGAGGGGAAAAACTGTTTTTT.

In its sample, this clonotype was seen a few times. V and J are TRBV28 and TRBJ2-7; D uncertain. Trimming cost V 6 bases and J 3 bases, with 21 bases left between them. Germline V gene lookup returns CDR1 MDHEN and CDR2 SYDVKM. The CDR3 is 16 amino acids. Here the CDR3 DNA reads TGTGCCAGCAGCCCCGGGCACCAAAAGTTGAACTACGAGCAGTACTTC. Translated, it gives CASSPGHQKLNYEQYF.

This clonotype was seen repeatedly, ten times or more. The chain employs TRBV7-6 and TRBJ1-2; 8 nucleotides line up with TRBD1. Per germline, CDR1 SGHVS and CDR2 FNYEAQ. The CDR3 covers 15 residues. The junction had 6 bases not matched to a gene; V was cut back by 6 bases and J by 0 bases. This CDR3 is CASSSRQGSNYGYTF. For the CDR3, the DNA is TGTGCCAGCAGTTCCCGACAGGGGTCTAACTATGGCTACACCTTC.

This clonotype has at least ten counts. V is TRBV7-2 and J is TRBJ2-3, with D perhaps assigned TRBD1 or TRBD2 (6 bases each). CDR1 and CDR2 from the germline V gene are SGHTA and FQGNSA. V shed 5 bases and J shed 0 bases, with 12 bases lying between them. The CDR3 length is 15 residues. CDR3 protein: CASSLGGISTDTQYF. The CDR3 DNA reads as TGTGCCAGCAGCCTAGGGGGGATTAGCACAGATACGCAGTATTTT. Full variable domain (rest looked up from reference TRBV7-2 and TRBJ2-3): GAGVSQSPSNKVTEKGKDVELRCDPISGHTALYWYRQSLGQGLEFLIYFQGNSAPDKSGLPSDRFSAERTGGSVSTLTIQRTQQEDSAVYLCASSLGGISTDTQYFGPGTRLTVL.

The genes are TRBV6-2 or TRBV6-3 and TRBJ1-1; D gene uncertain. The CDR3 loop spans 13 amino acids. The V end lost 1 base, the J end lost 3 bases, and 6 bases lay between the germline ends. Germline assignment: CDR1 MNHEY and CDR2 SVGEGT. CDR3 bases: TGTGCCAGCAGTTACTTGGCCCACACTGAAGCTTTCTTT. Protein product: CASSYLAHTEAFF.

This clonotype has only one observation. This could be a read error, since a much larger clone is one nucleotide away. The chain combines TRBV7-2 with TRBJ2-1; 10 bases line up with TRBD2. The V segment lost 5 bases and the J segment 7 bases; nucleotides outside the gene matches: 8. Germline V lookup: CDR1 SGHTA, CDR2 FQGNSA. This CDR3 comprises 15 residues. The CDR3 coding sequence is TGTGCCAGCAGCGCGGGACTAGCGAGGATGAATGAGCAGTTCTTC. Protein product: CASSAGLARMNEQFF.

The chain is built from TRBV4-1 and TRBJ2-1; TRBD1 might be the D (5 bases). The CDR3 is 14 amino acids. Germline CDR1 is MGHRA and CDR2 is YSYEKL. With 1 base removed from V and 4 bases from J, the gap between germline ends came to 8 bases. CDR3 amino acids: CASSQGQTYNEQFF. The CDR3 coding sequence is TGCGCCAGCAGCCAAGGACAGACATACAATGAGCAGTTCTTC.